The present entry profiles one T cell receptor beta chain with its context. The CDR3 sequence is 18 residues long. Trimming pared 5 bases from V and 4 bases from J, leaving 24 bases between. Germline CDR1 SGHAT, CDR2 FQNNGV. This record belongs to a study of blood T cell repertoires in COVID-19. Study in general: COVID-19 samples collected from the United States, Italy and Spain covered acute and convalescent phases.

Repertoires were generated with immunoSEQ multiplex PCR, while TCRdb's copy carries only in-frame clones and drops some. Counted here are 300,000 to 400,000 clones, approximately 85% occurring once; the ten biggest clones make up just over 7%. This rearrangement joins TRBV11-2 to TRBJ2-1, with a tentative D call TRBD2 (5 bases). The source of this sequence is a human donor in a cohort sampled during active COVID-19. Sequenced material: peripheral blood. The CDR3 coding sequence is TGTGCCAGCAGCCAAGCGATTATGGGAGCCCTGGGGTACAATGAGCAGTTCTTC. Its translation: CASSQAIMGALGYNEQFF.